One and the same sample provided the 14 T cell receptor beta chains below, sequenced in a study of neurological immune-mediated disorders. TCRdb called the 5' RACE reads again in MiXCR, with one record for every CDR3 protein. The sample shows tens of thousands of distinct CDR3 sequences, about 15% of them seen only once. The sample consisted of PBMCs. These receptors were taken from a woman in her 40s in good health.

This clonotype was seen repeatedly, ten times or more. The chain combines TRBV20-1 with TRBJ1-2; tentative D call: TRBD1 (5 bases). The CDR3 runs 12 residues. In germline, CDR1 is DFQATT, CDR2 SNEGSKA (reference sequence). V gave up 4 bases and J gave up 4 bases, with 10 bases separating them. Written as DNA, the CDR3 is TGCAGTGCTAAGGGACTGCGCTATGGCTACACCTTC. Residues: CSAKGLRYGYTF.

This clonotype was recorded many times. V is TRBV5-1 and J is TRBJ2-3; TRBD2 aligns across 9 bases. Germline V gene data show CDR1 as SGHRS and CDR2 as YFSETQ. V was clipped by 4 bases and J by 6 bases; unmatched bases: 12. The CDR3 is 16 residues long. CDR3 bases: TGCGCCAGCAGCCCCGGCGGGGCTAGCGGGGATGATACGCAGTATTTT. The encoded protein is CASSPGGASGDDTQYF. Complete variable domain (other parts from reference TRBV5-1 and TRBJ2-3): KAGVTQTPRYLIKTRGQQVTLSCSPISGHRSVSWYQQTPGQGLQFLFEYFSETQRNKGNFPGRFSGRQFSNSRSEMNVSTLELGDSALYLCASSPGGASGDDTQYFGPGTRLTVL.

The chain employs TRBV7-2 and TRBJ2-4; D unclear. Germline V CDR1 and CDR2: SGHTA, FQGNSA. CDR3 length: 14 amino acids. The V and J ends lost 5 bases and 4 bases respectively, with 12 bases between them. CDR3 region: CASSNYHEKNIQYF. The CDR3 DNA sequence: TGTGCCAGCAGCAACTACCATGAGAAAAACATTCAGTACTTC.

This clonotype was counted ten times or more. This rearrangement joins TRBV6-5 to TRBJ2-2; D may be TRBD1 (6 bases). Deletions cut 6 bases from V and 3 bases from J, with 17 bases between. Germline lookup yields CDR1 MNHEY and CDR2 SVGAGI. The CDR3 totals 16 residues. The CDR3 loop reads CASSPDRKYYTGELFF. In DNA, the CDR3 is TGTGCCAGCAGCCCTGACAGGAAGTATTACACCGGGGAGCTGTTTTTT.

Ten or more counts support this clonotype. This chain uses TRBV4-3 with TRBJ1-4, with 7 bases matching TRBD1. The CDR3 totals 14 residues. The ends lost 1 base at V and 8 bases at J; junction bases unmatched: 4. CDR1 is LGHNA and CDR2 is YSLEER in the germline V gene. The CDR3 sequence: CASSQGRGDEKLFF. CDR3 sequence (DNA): TGCGCCAGCAGCCAAGGCAGGGGGGACGAAAAACTGTTTTTT.

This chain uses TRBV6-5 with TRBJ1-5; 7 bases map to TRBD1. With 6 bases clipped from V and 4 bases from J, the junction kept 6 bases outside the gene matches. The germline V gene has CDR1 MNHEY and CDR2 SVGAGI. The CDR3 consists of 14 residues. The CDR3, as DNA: TGTGCCAGCAGAAGGACAGGCGATAATCAGCCCCAGCATTTT. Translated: CASRRTGDNQPQHF.

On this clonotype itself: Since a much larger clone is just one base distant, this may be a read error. CDR3 amino acids: CSVREDQDTQYF. The CDR3 coding sequence is TGCAGTGTCAGGGAGGACCAAGATACGCAGTATTTT. The gene calls are TRBV20-1 and TRBJ2-3; a weak D match, TRBD2 (6 bases). This CDR3 has 12 residues. Trimming cost V 7 bases and J 5 bases, with 13 bases left between them. Germline V gene data show CDR1 as DFQATT and CDR2 as SNEGSKA (reference sequence).

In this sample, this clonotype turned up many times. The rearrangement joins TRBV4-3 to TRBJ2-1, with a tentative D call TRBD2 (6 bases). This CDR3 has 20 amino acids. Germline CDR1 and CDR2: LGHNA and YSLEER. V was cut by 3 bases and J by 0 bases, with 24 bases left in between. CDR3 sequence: CASSQTRDSLPSSSYNEQFF. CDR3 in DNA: TGCGCCAGCAGCCAGACCCGGGACTCCTTGCCCTCAAGCTCCTACAATGAGCAGTTCTTC.

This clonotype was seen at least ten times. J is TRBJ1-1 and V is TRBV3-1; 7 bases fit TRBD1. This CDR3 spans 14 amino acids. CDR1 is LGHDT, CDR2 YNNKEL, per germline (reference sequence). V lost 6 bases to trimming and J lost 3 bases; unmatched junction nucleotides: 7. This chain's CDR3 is CASRARGLDTEAFF. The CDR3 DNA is TGTGCCAGCAGGGCAAGGGGGCTGGACACTGAAGCTTTCTTT.

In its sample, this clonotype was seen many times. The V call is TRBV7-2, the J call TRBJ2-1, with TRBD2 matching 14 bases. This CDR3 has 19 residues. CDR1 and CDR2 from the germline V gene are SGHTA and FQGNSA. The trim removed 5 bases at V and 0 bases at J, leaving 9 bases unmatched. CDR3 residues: CASSAGLAGGKGSYNEQFF. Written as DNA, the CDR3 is TGTGCCAGCAGCGCCGGACTAGCGGGGGGAAAGGGCTCCTACAATGAGCAGTTCTTC.

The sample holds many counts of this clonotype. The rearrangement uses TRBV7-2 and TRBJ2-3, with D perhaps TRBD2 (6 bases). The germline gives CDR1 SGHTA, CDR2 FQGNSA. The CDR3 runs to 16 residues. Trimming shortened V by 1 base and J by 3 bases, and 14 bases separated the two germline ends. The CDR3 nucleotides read TGTGCCAGCAGCTTAGACGGGGACTCAACGACAGATACGCAGTATTTT. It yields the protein CASSLDGDSTTDTQYF. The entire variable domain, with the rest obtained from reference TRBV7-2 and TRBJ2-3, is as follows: GAGVSQSPSNKVTEKGKDVELRCDPISGHTALYWYRQSLGQGLEFLIYFQGNSAPDKSGLPSDRFSAERTGGSVSTLTIQRTQQEDSAVYLCASSLDGDSTTDTQYFGPGTRLTVL.

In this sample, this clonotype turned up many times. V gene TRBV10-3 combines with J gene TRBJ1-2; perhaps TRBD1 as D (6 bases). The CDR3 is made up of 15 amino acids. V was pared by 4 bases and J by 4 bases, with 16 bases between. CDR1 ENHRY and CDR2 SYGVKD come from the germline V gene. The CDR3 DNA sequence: TGTGCCATCAGTGTGTCAGGGGCTGATGGCTATGGCTACACCTTC. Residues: CAISVSGADGYGYTF.

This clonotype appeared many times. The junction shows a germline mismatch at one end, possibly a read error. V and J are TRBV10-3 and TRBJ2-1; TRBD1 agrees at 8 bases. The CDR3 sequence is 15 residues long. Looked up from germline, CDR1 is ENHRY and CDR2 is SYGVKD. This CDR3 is CVISQDRGPYNEQFF. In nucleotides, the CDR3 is TGTGTCATCAGTCAAGACAGGGGACCCTACAATGAGCAGTTCTTC.

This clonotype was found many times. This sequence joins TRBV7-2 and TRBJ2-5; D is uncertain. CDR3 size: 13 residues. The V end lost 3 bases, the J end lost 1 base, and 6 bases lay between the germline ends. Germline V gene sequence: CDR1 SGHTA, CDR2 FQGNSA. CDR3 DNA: TGTGCCAGCAGCTTCACCGCCCAAGAGACCCAGTACTTC. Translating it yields CASSFTAQETQYF.